This T cell receptor (beta chain) was found in a study of cytomegalovirus exposure and HLA in healthy donors. Each of the donors was a healthy bone marrow donor. The study's findings and limits: A later analysis associated some 16,000 TCR beta sequences with HLA alleles at a 0.05 false discovery rate. A later analysis revealed that TCR association rates differed between HLA loci, peaking at DRB1 and bottoming out at HLA-C.

This CDR3 is 15 amino acids long. Germline lookup yields CDR1 SGHAT and CDR2 FQNNGV. V was pared by 5 bases and J by 4 bases, with 15 bases between. Only one count was recorded for this clone. Its antigen remains unidentified. Amplification used 60 Vbeta primers and 13 Jbeta primers. Some clones are missing from TCRdb's copy, which holds only in-frame ones; the method was immunoSEQ multiplex PCR. The sample includes 150,000 to 200,000 clones, roughly 79% of them seen just once. This chain connects TRBV11-2 to TRBJ1-3, with unresolved D. Source material: PBMCs. The TCR sequence derives from a man in his forties or fifties in good health and CMV-seropositive. DNA of the CDR3: TGTGCCAGCAGCCCAAGCCCCTCGTCGGGAAACACCATATATTTT. Translating it yields CASSPSPSSGNTIYF.